This T cell receptor beta chain emerged from a study of OX40 agonist ivuxolimab in advanced cancers. For the study at large: The study enrolled dose-escalation patients with hepatocellular carcinoma, melanoma, renal cell or head and neck cancer.

The table came from immunoSEQ multiplex PCR; TCRdb's copy has only in-frame clones and leaves some out. This sample has over 80,000 clones, with approximately 87% found just once. Per germline, CDR1 SGHRS and CDR2 YFSETQ. The trim removed 4 bases at V and 2 bases at J, leaving 7 bases unmatched. The CDR3 spans 15 residues. The specimen comprised CD4+ or CD8+ T cells sorted from blood, sampled in a trial of the OX40 agonist ivuxolimab. This chain joins TRBV5-1 and TRBJ1-1; the match to TRBD1 covers 8 bases. The sequence was collected from an adult with an advanced solid tumor such as melanoma, head and neck, liver or kidney cancer. In DNA form, the CDR3 reads TGCGCCAGCAGCGCGGCCGGGACAGGCAACACTGAAGCTTTCTTT. The encoded protein is CASSAAGTGNTEAFF.